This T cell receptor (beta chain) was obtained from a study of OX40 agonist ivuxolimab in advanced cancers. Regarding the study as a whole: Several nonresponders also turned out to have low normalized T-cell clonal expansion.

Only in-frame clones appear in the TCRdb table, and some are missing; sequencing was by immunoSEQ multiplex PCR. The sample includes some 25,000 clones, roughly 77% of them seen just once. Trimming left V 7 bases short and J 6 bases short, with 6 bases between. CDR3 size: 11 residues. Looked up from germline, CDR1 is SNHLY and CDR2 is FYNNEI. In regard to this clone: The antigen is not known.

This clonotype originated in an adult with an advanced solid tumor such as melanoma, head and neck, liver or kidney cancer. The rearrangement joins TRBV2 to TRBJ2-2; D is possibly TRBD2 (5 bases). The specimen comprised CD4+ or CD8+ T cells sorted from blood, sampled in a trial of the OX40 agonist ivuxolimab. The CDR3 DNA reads TGTGCCAGCATGAGGGCCGGGGAGCTGTTTTTT. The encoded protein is CASMRAGELFF.